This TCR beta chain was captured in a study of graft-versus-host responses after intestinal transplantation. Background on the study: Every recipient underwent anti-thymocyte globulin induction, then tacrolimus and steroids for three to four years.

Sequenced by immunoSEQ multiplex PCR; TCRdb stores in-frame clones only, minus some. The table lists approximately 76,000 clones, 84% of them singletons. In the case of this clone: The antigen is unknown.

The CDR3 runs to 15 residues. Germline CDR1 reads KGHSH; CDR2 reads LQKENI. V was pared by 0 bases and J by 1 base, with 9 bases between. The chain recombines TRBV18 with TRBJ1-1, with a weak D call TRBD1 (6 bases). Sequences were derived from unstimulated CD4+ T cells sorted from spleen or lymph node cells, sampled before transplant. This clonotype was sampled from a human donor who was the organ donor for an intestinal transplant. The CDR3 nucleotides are TGTGCCAGCTCACCACCGACAGGAAAGAACACTGAAGCTTTCTTT. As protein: CASSPPTGKNTEAFF. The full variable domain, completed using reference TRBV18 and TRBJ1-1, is NAGVMQNPRHLVRRRGQEARLRCSPMKGHSHVYWYRQLPEEGLKFMVYLQKENIIDESGMPKERFSAEFPKEGPSILRIQQVVRGDSAAYFCASSPPTGKNTEAFFGQGTRLTVV.